These T cell receptor beta chains were read from a single sample in a study of T cell repertoires in cytomegalovirus infection. Their cognate antigens are unknown. TCRdb analysed the reads with MiXCR anew, one entry per CDR3 protein. The sample carries about 890,000 distinct CDR3 sequences, roughly 30% recorded once. Sequenced here: cultured CD8+ T cells from PBMCs, sampled from culture after CMV antigen stimulation. Source of these receptors: a human donor in good health (CMV status not recorded). Some clones in this sample may be carry-over from other donors' samples. The CDR3 runs from the conserved cysteine through the conserved F or W. The D gene is left open where the match is weak. The size entry is marked missing in some rows and otherwise reads once, few, many or a size class.

CDR3aa: CASSMTGDDYGYTF
CDR3nt: TGTGCCAGCAGTATGACAGGGGACGACTATGGCTACACCTTC
abundance: many
d_gene: TRBD1
v_gene: TRBV27
j_gene: TRBJ1-2

CDR3aa: CASSLPLDASPLHF
CDR3nt: TGTGCCAGCAGCCTACCCCTGGACGCTTCACCCCTCCACTTT
abundance: few
d_gene: .
v_gene: TRBV4-2
j_gene: TRBJ1-6

CDR3aa: CASSPPTTGAPNYGYTF
CDR3nt: TGTGCCAGCAGCCCCCCTACGACGGGGGCACCCAACTATGGCTACACCTTC
abundance: .
d_gene: .
v_gene: TRBV7-6
j_gene: TRBJ1-2

CDR3aa: CVSAGSAFHNEQFF
CDR3nt: TGTGTCAGCGCCGGGTCCGCTTTTCACAATGAGCAGTTCTTC
abundance: .
d_gene: .
v_gene: TRBV7-9
j_gene: TRBJ2-1

CDR3aa: CASSFLGGTSTDIQYF
CDR3nt: TGTGCCAGCAGCTTCCTGGGCGGAACTAGCACAGACATTCAGTATTTT
abundance: once
d_gene: .
v_gene: TRBV7-6
j_gene: TRBJ2-3

CDR3aa: CASSLPGAALEQFF
CDR3nt: TGTGCCAGCAGCTTACCCGGCGCGGCCCTTGAGCAGTTCTTC
abundance: few
d_gene: .
v_gene: TRBV7-9
j_gene: TRBJ2-1

CDR3aa: CASSLGRTGSSNQPQHF
CDR3nt: TGTGCCAGCAGCTTAGGCCGAACAGGGAGTAGCAATCAGCCCCAGCATTTT
abundance: few
d_gene: .
v_gene: TRBV7-8
j_gene: TRBJ1-5

CDR3aa: CASSSTFIHLGSTEAFF
CDR3nt: TGTGCCAGCAGTTCGACATTCATCCACCTGGGGAGCACTGAAGCTTTCTTT
abundance: .
d_gene: .
v_gene: TRBV28
j_gene: TRBJ1-1

CDR3aa: CASSSGIAEAFF
CDR3nt: TGTGCCAGCAGCTCCGGTATAGCTGAAGCTTTCTTT
abundance: few
d_gene: .
v_gene: TRBV5-6
j_gene: TRBJ1-1

CDR3aa: CASSLQHTGELFF
CDR3nt: TGTGCCAGCAGTTTACAGCACACCGGGGAGCTGTTTTTT
abundance: .
d_gene: .
v_gene: TRBV12-3/TRBV12-4
j_gene: TRBJ2-2

CDR3aa: CASSFGGDTDTEAFF
CDR3nt: TGTGCCAGCAGCTTCGGGGGGGACACCGACACTGAAGCTTTCTTT
abundance: .
d_gene: .
v_gene: TRBV5-6
j_gene: TRBJ1-1

CDR3aa: CASSEDPAPNTEAFF
CDR3nt: TGTGCCAGCAGTGAAGACCCAGCGCCGAACACTGAAGCTTTCTTT
abundance: few
d_gene: .
v_gene: TRBV6-1
j_gene: TRBJ1-1

CDR3aa: CASSFVKGNTGELFF
CDR3nt: TGTGCCAGCAGTTTTGTTAAGGGTAACACCGGGGAGCTGTTTTTT
abundance: many
d_gene: .
v_gene: TRBV12-3/TRBV12-4
j_gene: TRBJ2-2

CDR3aa: CASSSLGGRAKNIQYF
CDR3nt: TGTGCCAGCAGCTCTCTCGGGGGTAGGGCCAAAAACATTCAGTACTTC
abundance: once
d_gene: .
v_gene: TRBV7-9
j_gene: TRBJ2-4

CDR3aa: CASSLLVNSEAFF
CDR3nt: TGTGCCAGCAGCTTATTGGTTAACAGTGAAGCTTTCTTT
abundance: .
d_gene: .
v_gene: TRBV7-2
j_gene: TRBJ1-1

CDR3aa: CASSLGVTNRETQYF
CDR3nt: TGTGCCAGCAGCTTAGGTGTGACTAACAGGGAGACCCAGTACTTC
abundance: many
d_gene: .
v_gene: TRBV7-2
j_gene: TRBJ2-5

CDR3aa: CASSHSPGQGRNEQFF
CDR3nt: TGTGCCAGCAGCCACTCCCCGGGACAGGGGCGCAATGAGCAGTTCTTC
abundance: .
d_gene: TRBD1
v_gene: TRBV7-9
j_gene: TRBJ2-1

CDR3aa: CASSLTPGQGAGTGELFF
CDR3nt: TGTGCCAGCAGCTTAACCCCCGGACAGGGGGCGGGTACCGGGGAGCTGTTTTTT
abundance: few
d_gene: TRBD1
v_gene: TRBV7-3
j_gene: TRBJ2-2

CDR3aa: CATSDQSGGDNEQFF
CDR3nt: TGTGCCACCAGTGACCAGAGCGGGGGGGACAATGAGCAGTTCTTC
abundance: few
d_gene: TRBD2
v_gene: TRBV24-1
j_gene: TRBJ2-1

CDR3aa: CASSLMGRGTDMQYF
CDR3nt: TGTGCCAGCAGCTTAATGGGTCGGGGCACAGATATGCAGTATTTT
abundance: .
d_gene: .
v_gene: TRBV7-2
j_gene: TRBJ2-3

CDR3aa: CASSSAAEGTQYF
CDR3nt: TGTGCCAGCAGTTCCGCCGCGGAGGGGACCCAGTACTTC
abundance: few
d_gene: .
v_gene: TRBV27
j_gene: TRBJ2-5

CDR3aa: CSARDSGGTQETQYF
CDR3nt: TGCAGTGCTAGAGATTCCGGGGGGACTCAAGAGACCCAGTACTTC
abundance: few
d_gene: TRBD2
v_gene: TRBV20-1
j_gene: TRBJ2-5

CDR3aa: CASSLYVSSFTDTQYF
CDR3nt: TGTGCCAGCAGTTTATACGTCAGTTCCTTCACCGATACGCAGTATTTT
abundance: .
d_gene: .
v_gene: TRBV27
j_gene: TRBJ2-3

CDR3aa: CASSEGITDTQYF
CDR3nt: TGTGCCAGCAGTGAAGGCATAACAGATACGCAGTATTTT
abundance: .
d_gene: .
v_gene: TRBV6-1
j_gene: TRBJ2-3

CDR3aa: CASRGGPTATDTQYF
CDR3nt: TGTGCCAGCAGGGGGGGGCCGACCGCCACAGATACGCAGTATTTT
abundance: .
d_gene: .
v_gene: TRBV13
j_gene: TRBJ2-3

CDR3aa: CASTLGKANISYNEQFF
CDR3nt: TGTGCCAGCACCCTGGGTAAGGCTAACATTTCCTACAATGAGCAGTTCTTC
abundance: .
d_gene: .
v_gene: TRBV5-6
j_gene: TRBJ2-1

CDR3aa: CASSPTGTGGSGELFF
CDR3nt: TGTGCCAGCAGTCCCACCGGGACAGGGGGCTCCGGGGAGCTGTTTTTT
abundance: .
d_gene: TRBD1
v_gene: TRBV6-5
j_gene: TRBJ2-2

CDR3aa: CASSLPRVGGKSTDTQYF
CDR3nt: TGTGCCAGCAGCTTACCCCGCGTCGGGGGCAAGAGCACAGATACGCAGTATTTT
abundance: many
d_gene: .
v_gene: TRBV7-8
j_gene: TRBJ2-3

CDR3aa: CASSIRGSLTDTQYF
CDR3nt: TGCGCCAGCAGTATCAGGGGATCCCTCACAGATACGCAGTATTTT
abundance: .
d_gene: .
v_gene: TRBV4-1
j_gene: TRBJ2-3

CDR3aa: CASSYLHSGQAFF
CDR3nt: TGTGCCAGCAGTTACCTCCACTCGGGGCAAGCTTTCTTT
abundance: .
d_gene: .
v_gene: TRBV6-6
j_gene: TRBJ1-1

CDR3aa: CASGVGTEAFF
CDR3nt: TGTGCCAGCGGAGTTGGCACTGAAGCTTTCTTT
abundance: many
d_gene: .
v_gene: TRBV12-3/TRBV12-4
j_gene: TRBJ1-1

CDR3aa: CASSAMTGREAFF
CDR3nt: TGTGCCAGCAGCGCCATGACAGGGAGAGAGGCTTTCTTT
abundance: .
d_gene: TRBD1
v_gene: TRBV7-9
j_gene: TRBJ1-1

CDR3aa: CATSRGKGNTEAFF
CDR3nt: TGTGCCACCAGCAGAGGGAAGGGGAACACTGAAGCTTTCTTT
abundance: few
d_gene: .
v_gene: TRBV15
j_gene: TRBJ1-1

CDR3aa: CASSLYSGSHKKLFF
CDR3nt: TGTGCCAGCAGTTTATATTCAGGGTCCCACAAAAAACTGTTTTTT
abundance: once
d_gene: .
v_gene: TRBV27
j_gene: TRBJ1-4

CDR3aa: CASSFAGDVYGYTF
CDR3nt: TGTGCCAGCAGCTTCGCAGGGGACGTTTATGGCTACACCTTC
abundance: .
d_gene: .
v_gene: TRBV7-9
j_gene: TRBJ1-2

CDR3aa: CASSESAGAYNEQFF
CDR3nt: TGTGCCAGCAGTGAATCGGCGGGGGCGTACAATGAGCAGTTCTTC
abundance: few
d_gene: .
v_gene: TRBV2
j_gene: TRBJ2-1

CDR3aa: CASSFGELTEAFF
CDR3nt: TGTGCCAGCAGTTTTGGGGAGCTCACTGAAGCTTTCTTT
abundance: .
d_gene: .
v_gene: TRBV12-3/TRBV12-4
j_gene: TRBJ1-1

CDR3aa: CASSLVAPELYNTGELFF
CDR3nt: TGTGCCAGCAGCTTAGTCGCTCCGGAGCTCTATAACACCGGGGAGCTGTTTTTT
abundance: many
d_gene: .
v_gene: TRBV7-2
j_gene: TRBJ2-2

CDR3aa: CASRLQGARYNEQFF
CDR3nt: TGTGCCAGCAGACTACAGGGGGCAAGGTACAATGAGCAGTTCTTC
abundance: .
d_gene: TRBD1
v_gene: TRBV28
j_gene: TRBJ2-1

CDR3aa: CASSYSASGGAGTDTQYF
CDR3nt: TGTGCCAGCAGTTACTCGGCTAGCGGGGGGGCAGGGACAGATACGCAGTATTTT
abundance: few
d_gene: TRBD2
v_gene: TRBV6-5
j_gene: TRBJ2-3

CDR3aa: CASSLLAGENYEQYF
CDR3nt: TGTGCCAGCAGCTTATTAGCGGGGGAAAACTACGAGCAGTACTTC
abundance: .
d_gene: TRBD2
v_gene: TRBV7-8
j_gene: TRBJ2-7

CDR3aa: CASSFLETSGRTDTQYF
CDR3nt: TGCGCCAGCAGCTTCCTCGAAACTAGCGGGCGGACAGATACGCAGTATTTT
abundance: few
d_gene: TRBD2
v_gene: TRBV5-1
j_gene: TRBJ2-3

CDR3aa: CSARDGEGGTNYGYTF
CDR3nt: TGCAGTGCTAGAGATGGGGAGGGTGGGACTAACTATGGCTACACCTTC
abundance: .
d_gene: .
v_gene: TRBV20-1
j_gene: TRBJ1-2

CDR3aa: CASSYSNERGIQYF
CDR3nt: TGTGCCAGCAGTTACTCGAACGAACGAGGCATTCAGTACTTC
abundance: .
d_gene: .
v_gene: TRBV6-6
j_gene: TRBJ2-4

CDR3aa: CASSINQGNTGELFF
CDR3nt: TGTGCCAGTAGTATAAACCAGGGGAACACCGGGGAGCTGTTTTTT
abundance: few
d_gene: .
v_gene: TRBV19
j_gene: TRBJ2-2

CDR3aa: CASSLARSVAGWGYEQYF
CDR3nt: TGTGCCAGCAGCTTAGCGAGGTCGGTGGCGGGGTGGGGCTACGAGCAGTACTTC
abundance: few
d_gene: .
v_gene: TRBV7-6
j_gene: TRBJ2-7

CDR3aa: CASSYWTGMNTEAFF
CDR3nt: TGTGCCAGCAGTTACTGGACAGGGATGAACACTGAAGCTTTCTTT
abundance: few
d_gene: TRBD1
v_gene: TRBV6-5
j_gene: TRBJ1-1

CDR3aa: CATSDGGTGGWEQFF
CDR3nt: TGTGCCACCAGTGATGGCGGGACAGGGGGATGGGAGCAGTTCTTC
abundance: .
d_gene: TRBD1
v_gene: TRBV24-1
j_gene: TRBJ2-1

CDR3aa: CASRTSGVTYEQYF
CDR3nt: TGTGCCAGCAGAACCAGCGGGGTAACCTACGAGCAGTACTTC
abundance: .
d_gene: TRBD2
v_gene: TRBV2
j_gene: TRBJ2-7

CDR3aa: CASSSLRQGVNTEAFF
CDR3nt: TGTGCCAGCAGTTCTCTAAGGCAGGGTGTAAACACTGAAGCTTTCTTT
abundance: .
d_gene: .
v_gene: TRBV28
j_gene: TRBJ1-1

CDR3aa: CASSLVSSGGYNEQFF
CDR3nt: TGTGCCAGCAGCTTGGTCTCTAGCGGGGGGTACAATGAGCAGTTCTTC
abundance: .
d_gene: TRBD2
v_gene: TRBV7-6
j_gene: TRBJ2-1